This passage covers 15 T cell receptor beta chains from one sample sequenced in a study of shared clonotypes between healthy human individuals. Clones were read by immunoSEQ multiplex PCR, and TCRdb kept only the in-frame ones, dropping some. This table holds some 680,000 clones, around 78% found once. What was sequenced was memory CD4+ T cells sorted from blood. Specified subset: CD45RA-negative fraction. These receptors were taken from a woman aged 25 to 39 in good health.

This sequence joins TRBV30 and TRBJ1-1; D is uncertain. Germline V gene data show CDR1 as GTSNPN and CDR2 as SVGIG (reference sequence). The CDR3 loop spans 13 amino acids. Trimming stripped 8 bases from V and 3 bases from J, with 16 bases between. Written as DNA, the CDR3 is TGTGCCCCCTCGGGGTCGTGGGACACTGAAGCTTTCTTT. Its protein is CAPSGSWDTEAFF.

V is TRBV6-1 and J is TRBJ2-7; 8 positions match TRBD2. The ends lost 6 bases at V and 6 bases at J; junction bases unmatched: 13. The CDR3 has 15 residues. In germline, CDR1 is MNHNS, CDR2 SASEGT. Written as DNA, the CDR3 is TGTGCCAGCAGAAGCCCCGGGGGGGGAGTGGGCGAGCAGTACTTC. Protein: CASRSPGGGVGEQYF.

The CDR3 protein is CASSQVDREGDGYTF. In DNA, the CDR3 is TGCGCCAGCAGCCAAGTGGACAGGGAAGGAGATGGCTACACCTTC. The V gene is TRBV4-1, the J gene TRBJ1-2; 8 bases line up with TRBD1. Germline V lookup: CDR1 MGHRA, CDR2 YSYEKL. Trimming took 1 base from V and 6 from J; bases not matched to a gene: 7. This CDR3 contains 15 residues.

This chain links TRBV4-1 with TRBJ1-2, with D unclear. Trimming took 0 bases from V and 3 from J, leaving 5 bases between them. The CDR3 is 13 residues long. Germline CDR1 and CDR2: MGHRA and YSYEKL. CDR3 residues: CASSQDPDYGYTF. CDR3 coding DNA: TGCGCCAGCAGCCAAGACCCTGACTATGGCTACACCTTC.

This clone appeared a single time. The chain uses TRBV7-2 and TRBJ2-7; 7 nucleotides agree with TRBD1. The V gene's germline CDR1 is SGHTA and CDR2 FQGNSA. After removal of 5 bases from V and 7 bases from J, the junction contained 2 bases not matched to a gene. The CDR3 has 11 residues. The CDR3 DNA is TGTGCCAGCAGCCCGGGACAGGAGCAGTACTTC. Residues: CASSPGQEQYF.

This clone was seen only a few times. The chain combines TRBV6-1 with TRBJ2-7, with no clear D. CDR1 and CDR2 (germline): MNHNS, SASEGT. V lost 2 bases and J 4 bases, leaving 3 bases between the germline ends. CDR3 length: 11 amino acids. The CDR3 bases are TGTGCCAGCAGTGAAACTTACGAGCAGTACTTC. Translating gives CASSETYEQYF.

The rearrangement uses TRBV9 and TRBJ2-2, with D unclear. The CDR3 runs to 14 residues. The germline V and J ends were trimmed by 0 bases and 7 bases, with 10 bases remaining between them. CDR1 SGDLS and CDR2 YYNGEE come from the germline V gene. The CDR3 nucleotides are TGTGCCAGCAGCGTAGCCAATTACGTCGGGGAGCTGTTTTTT. It codes for CASSVANYVGELFF. Full variable domain (rest looked up from reference TRBV9 and TRBJ2-2): DSGVTQTPKHLITATGQRVTLRCSPRSGDLSVYWYQQSLDQGLQFLIQYYNGEERAKGNILERFSAQQFPDLHSELNLSSLELGDSALYFCASSVANYVGELFFGEGSRLTVL.

The V and J genes are TRBV6-1 and TRBJ2-3, with D perhaps given as TRBD1 or TRBD2 (6 bases each). The CDR3 has 16 amino acids. Trimming shortened V by 4 bases and J by 4 bases, and 18 bases separated the two germline ends. The germline V gene encodes CDR1 MNHNS and CDR2 SASEGT. The CDR3 region is CASSALGGLSADTQYF. For the CDR3, the DNA is TGTGCCAGCAGTGCTTTGGGGGGCCTGAGTGCAGATACGCAGTATTTT.

This chain links TRBV7-9 with TRBJ1-5; D remains ambiguous. The CDR3 is 15 residues long. Germline V gives CDR1 SEHNR, CDR2 FQNEAQ (reference sequence). V dropped 0 bases and J dropped 3 bases, with 9 bases sitting between them. The CDR3 is CASSLAGGTNQPQHF. The CDR3 bases are TGTGCCAGCAGCTTAGCAGGCGGAACCAATCAGCCCCAGCATTTT.

DNA for the CDR3: TGTGCCAGCACCCCTGGACCTTATCAGCCCCAGCATTTT. The encoded protein is CASTPGPYQPQHF. The chain has TRBV28 and TRBJ1-5; no clear D. This CDR3 has 13 residues. V lost 7 bases to trimming and J lost 5 bases, with 12 bases between them. Germline V gene data show CDR1 as MDHEN and CDR2 as SYDVKM.

The chain carries TRBV7-2 and TRBJ2-1; D gene ambiguous. The CDR3 is 12 amino acids. Trimming cost V 5 bases and J 2 bases, with 4 bases left between them. Looked up from germline, CDR1 is SGHTA and CDR2 is FQGNSA. The CDR3: CASSRTYNEQFF. The DNA of the CDR3 is TGTGCCAGCAGCCGAACCTACAATGAGCAGTTCTTC.

Notes on this clone: Only one base separates this from a far larger clonotype, so it likely reflects a read error. Different DNA sequences within this sample yield the same CDR3. CDR3 protein: CASSLARGRGLQETQYF. In nucleotides, the CDR3 is TGTGCCAGCAGCTTAGCGAGGGGCAGAGGTCTGCAAGAGACCCAGTACTTC. The chain uses TRBV7-9 and TRBJ2-5, with D perhaps given as TRBD1 or TRBD2 (5 bases each). Germline loops: CDR1 SEHNR, CDR2 FQNEAQ (reference sequence). V was clipped by 0 bases and J by 2 bases, with 16 bases between them. The CDR3 loop spans 17 amino acids.

The gene calls are TRBV4-1 and TRBJ2-7; D not resolved. Germline V gene data show CDR1 as MGHRA and CDR2 as YSYEKL. V gave up 2 bases and J gave up 6 bases, with 17 bases separating them. The CDR3 has 15 amino acids. The CDR3 DNA sequence: TGCGCCAGCAGCCAACACCCCCTCGTCGGGCCCGAGCAGTACTTC. Its protein product is CASSQHPLVGPEQYF.

The chain joins TRBV28 to TRBJ1-4; D might be TRBD1 (6 bases). The CDR3 length is 15 residues. Germline CDR1 is MDHEN and CDR2 is SYDVKM. The germline V and J ends were trimmed by 8 bases and 3 bases, with 16 bases remaining between them. CDR3 residues: CASCFHRASNEKLFF. The CDR3 bases are TGTGCCAGCTGCTTCCACAGGGCCTCTAATGAAAAACTGTTTTTT. Drawing the rest from reference TRBV28 and TRBJ1-4, the complete variable domain is DVKVTQSSRYLVKRTGEKVFLECVQDMDHENMFWYRQDPGLGLRLIYFSYDVKMKEKGDIPEGYSVSREKKERFSLILESASTNQTSMYLCASCFHRASNEKLFFGSGTQLSVL.

This rearrangement joins TRBV7-3 to TRBJ2-7; a possible D gene is TRBD1 (6 bases). The CDR3 is 13 amino acids. The V and J ends lost 5 bases and 4 bases respectively, with 12 bases between them. CDR1 is SGHTA and CDR2 is FQGTGA in the germline V gene. The CDR3 DNA sequence: TGTGCCAGCAGCACCCATCAGGGGTACGAGCAGTACTTC. It encodes CASSTHQGYEQYF. The full variable domain, with the rest looked up from reference TRBV7-3 and TRBJ2-7, is GAGVSQTPSNKVTEKGKYVELRCDPISGHTALYWYRQSLGQGPEFLIYFQGTGAADDSGLPNDRFFAVRPEGSVSTLKIQRTERGDSAVYLCASSTHQGYEQYFGPGTRLTVT.